Presented here are 25 T cell receptor beta chains from one specimen sequenced in a study of shared clonotypes between healthy human individuals. The assay was immunoSEQ multiplex PCR, and TCRdb's table has in-frame clones only and misses some. The sample lists 2 million to 2.5 million clones, approximately 94% occurring once. Input material: naive CD4+ T cells sorted from blood. Subset noted: CD45RA+ positively selected. Receptors were obtained from a man aged 18-30 years in good health.

The chain employs TRBV7-2 and TRBJ2-2, with D possibly TRBD1 on 6 matching bases. Germline values: CDR1 SGHTA, CDR2 FQGNSA. The CDR3 covers 15 residues. V lost 8 bases and J 5 bases, leaving 18 bases between the germline ends. The CDR3 bases are TGTGCCAGCCACATTACTCGGACAGCTACCGGGGAGCTGTTTTTT. It is translated as CASHITRTATGELFF.

The chain combines TRBV27 with TRBJ2-7, with 10 bases lining up with TRBD1. Germline CDR1 MNHEY, CDR2 SMNVEV (reference sequence). The CDR3 contains 14 residues. Losses at the gene ends were 4 bases for V and 5 bases for J; bases not matched to a gene: 5. CDR3: CASSYRDRGHEQYF. The CDR3 DNA reads as TGTGCCAGCAGTTACCGGGACAGGGGTCACGAGCAGTACTTC.

The V gene is TRBV5-4, the J gene TRBJ1-6; D not resolved. This CDR3 comprises 16 residues. V lost 1 base and J 5 bases, leaving 13 bases between the germline ends. Germline V gene lookup returns CDR1 SGHNT and CDR2 YYREEE (reference sequence). The CDR3 DNA sequence: TGTGCCAGCAGCTTGTTCACGGGGAAGAATAATTCACCCCTCCACTTT. It encodes CASSLFTGKNNSPLHF.

The chain employs TRBV5-1 and TRBJ2-1, with 15 nucleotides matching TRBD2. This CDR3 is built from 18 residues. Trimming took 5 bases from V and 7 from J; bases not matched to a gene: 13. Germline assignment: CDR1 SGHRS and CDR2 YFSETQ. CDR3 residues: CASRQGLAGGIRGNEQFF. The CDR3 DNA is TGCGCCAGCAGACAAGGACTAGCGGGAGGGATTAGGGGTAATGAGCAGTTCTTC.

Remarks on this clone: The same CDR3 can be traced to other DNA sequences in this sample. The CDR3 DNA reads as TGTGCCATCAGCCTGGAGAACACTGAAGCTTTCTTT. This encodes CAISLENTEAFF. The chain is built from TRBV10-3 and TRBJ1-1, with D unresolved. V lost 6 bases and J lost 1, with 6 bases in between. The CDR3 has 12 amino acids. CDR1 ENHRY and CDR2 SYGVKD come from the germline V gene.

Comment on this clone: A junction boundary mismatches the germline segment, possibly from a read error. The chain combines TRBV27 with TRBJ1-1, with D possibly matching TRBD1 (6 bases). This CDR3 comprises 17 residues. In germline, CDR1 is MNHEY, CDR2 SMNVEV (reference sequence). In nucleotides, the CDR3 is TGTGCCACCAGTGGGACCGCAGGGGTACGGATGAACACTGAAGCTTTCTTT. Protein sequence: CATSGTAGVRMNTEAFF.

The chain uses TRBV15 and TRBJ1-4, with 8 bases identical to TRBD1. This CDR3 contains 18 residues. CDR1 and CDR2 (germline): LNHNV, YYDKDF (reference sequence). V shed 1 base and J 7 bases; nucleotides not matched to a gene: 14. The CDR3 sequence is CATSRGTGSGTPVEKLFF. As DNA, the CDR3 is TGTGCCACCAGCAGAGGGACAGGGAGCGGTACTCCCGTTGAAAAACTGTTTTTT. The entire variable domain, with the rest obtained from reference TRBV15 and TRBJ1-4, is as follows: DAMVIQNPRYQVTQFGKPVTLSCSQTLNHNVMYWYQQKSSQAPKLLFHYYDKDFNNEADTPDNFQSRRPNTSFCFLDIRSPGLGDTAMYLCATSRGTGSGTPVEKLFFGSGTQLSVL.

CDR3 loop: CASSDRVLGTDTQYF. Here the CDR3 DNA reads TGTGCCAGCAGTGACAGGGTCTTAGGCACAGATACGCAGTATTTT. This sequence joins TRBV11-2 and TRBJ2-3; 7 bases fit TRBD1. CDR1 and CDR2 (germline): SGHAT, FQNNGV. CDR3 length: 15 residues. V was pared by 6 bases and J by 1 base, with 7 bases of the junction left unmatched.

On this clone itself: This same CDR3 is encoded by further DNA sequences in the sample. The CDR3 reads CASSGVLNTEAFF. The CDR3 DNA reads TGTGCCAGCAGTGGGGTCTTGAACACTGAAGCTTTCTTT. The chain couples TRBV6-1 to TRBJ1-1; no clear D. This CDR3 is 13 amino acids long. V lost 4 bases and J lost 0, with 6 bases in between. Germline CDR1 is MNHNS and CDR2 is SASEGT.

The V call is TRBV7-2, the J call TRBJ2-2; 14 nucleotides align to TRBD2. V gave up 9 bases and J gave up 4 bases; unmatched junction bases: 10. This CDR3 comprises 17 residues. Germline assignment: CDR1 SGHTA and CDR2 FQGNSA. For the CDR3, the DNA is TGTGCCAGTCGGACCGGGACTAGCGGGGGCTCCACCGGGGAGCTGTTTTTT. Translating it yields CASRTGTSGGSTGELFF.

In its sample, this clone was seen once. J is TRBJ2-7 and V is TRBV6-6; D is perhaps TRBD1 (6 bases). CDR3 length: 13 amino acids. Germline CDR1 reads MNHNY; CDR2 reads SVGAGI (reference sequence). V shed 6 bases and J shed 2 bases, with 11 bases lying between them. CDR3 coding DNA: TGTGCCAGCAGGCCCGGGACACCCTACGAGCAGTACTTC. As protein: CASRPGTPYEQYF.

The rearrangement joins TRBV4-1 to TRBJ2-4; D call uncertain. Germline V gene sequence: CDR1 MGHRA, CDR2 YSYEKL. The ends were cut back, 4 bases at V and 1 base at J, with 11 bases in the middle. The CDR3 has 15 amino acids. The CDR3 here is CASSLVGLAKNIQYF. DNA of the CDR3: TGCGCCAGCAGCCTCGTGGGGTTGGCCAAAAACATTCAGTACTTC.

The chain couples TRBV11-2 to TRBJ2-3; possible D gene TRBD1, 6 bases. Germline V lookup: CDR1 SGHAT, CDR2 FQNNGV. Deletions cut 0 bases from V and 5 bases from J, with 12 bases between. This CDR3 comprises 15 residues. The CDR3 loop is CASSLEGSGVDTQYF. CDR3 DNA sequence: TGTGCCAGCAGCTTAGAGGGGTCAGGGGTAGATACGCAGTATTTT.

V usage is TRBV9 and J usage is TRBJ2-7; 7 positions match TRBD2. The V and J ends lost 2 bases and 2 bases, in that order; junction bases with no gene match: 4. The germline V gene encodes CDR1 SGDLS and CDR2 YYNGEE. The CDR3 covers 14 residues. CDR3 sequence reads: CASSVNGRTYEQYF. The CDR3 DNA sequence: TGTGCCAGCAGCGTTAACGGGAGGACCTACGAGCAGTACTTC.

The chain has TRBV7-8 and TRBJ1-4, with no clear D. The ends were cut back, 6 bases at V and 4 bases at J, with 3 bases in the middle. The CDR3 is 11 amino acids. Germline assignment: CDR1 SGHVS and CDR2 FQNEAQ. CDR3 amino acids: CASRINEKLFF. CDR3 DNA sequence: TGTGCCAGCAGGATTAATGAAAAACTGTTTTTT.

V and J are TRBV2 and TRBJ2-2; possibly TRBD2 for D (5 bases). The CDR3 is 15 residues long. The V end lost 4 bases, the J end lost 1 base, and 10 bases lay between the germline ends. From germline, CDR1 is SNHLY and CDR2 FYNNEI. CDR3 sequence: CASSVPSGNTGELFF. The DNA of the CDR3 is TGTGCCAGCAGTGTCCCCAGCGGGAACACCGGGGAGCTGTTTTTT.

The chain recombines TRBV9 with TRBJ2-7; D is unresolved. CDR1 and CDR2 (germline): SGDLS, YYNGEE. Trimming cost V 4 bases and J 3 bases, with 11 bases left between them. The CDR3 totals 13 residues. In DNA, the CDR3 is TGTGCCAGCAGCCCGGACGGTTACTACGAGCAGTACTTC. This gives the protein CASSPDGYYEQYF.

This clone appeared once. This chain uses TRBV5-1 with TRBJ2-7; TRBD1 is a possible D gene (5 bases). There are 15 residues in the CDR3. V lost 4 bases and J 2 bases, leaving 16 bases between the germline ends. Germline CDR1 is SGHRS and CDR2 is YFSETQ. CDR3: CASSPAKGQTYEQYF. For the CDR3, the DNA is TGCGCCAGCAGCCCCGCGAAGGGGCAGACCTACGAGCAGTACTTC.

CDR3 region: CAWSAGTGGFEQYF. CDR3 nucleotide sequence: TGTGCCTGGAGTGCGGGGACAGGGGGGTTCGAGCAGTACTTC. This rearrangement joins TRBV30 to TRBJ2-7; 11 bases align to TRBD1. Germline V lookup: CDR1 GTSNPN, CDR2 SVGIG (reference sequence). J gave up 6 bases and V 1 base, and 5 bases lay outside the gene matches. The CDR3 covers 14 residues.

The chain uses TRBV2 and TRBJ2-3; 11 bases align to TRBD1. Germline-derived CDR1 and CDR2 are SNHLY and FYNNEI. The CDR3 spans 14 residues. J lost 6 bases, V lost 4 bases, and 3 bases had no gene match. CDR3 sequence (DNA): TGTGCCAGCAGTGGGGACAGGGGGGTTGATACGCAGTATTTT. It translates to CASSGDRGVDTQYF. Combining the CDR3 with reference TRBV2 and TRBJ2-3 gives the whole variable domain EPEVTQTPSHQVTQMGQEVILRCVPISNHLYFYWYRQILGQKVEFLVSFYNNEISEKSEIFDDQFSVERPDGSNFTLKIRSTKLEDSAMYFCASSGDRGVDTQYFGPGTRLTVL.

The chain employs TRBV6-1 and TRBJ1-2, with D unclear. The CDR3 loop spans 15 amino acids. Germline values: CDR1 MNHNS, CDR2 SASEGT. Between the trimmed V and J ends, which lost 1 base and 0 bases, there was a span of 9 bases. The CDR3 DNA reads TGTGCCAGCAGTGAAGAACCCCGGACTAACTATGGCTACACCTTC. Translating gives CASSEEPRTNYGYTF.

The chain combines TRBV4-3 with TRBJ2-2; no reliable D call. CDR1 LGHNA and CDR2 YSLEER come from the germline V gene. The CDR3 is 14 residues long. V shed 4 bases and J shed 7 bases, with 13 bases lying between them. The DNA for the CDR3 is TGCGCCAGCAGCCGTGAATTAGGCGTCGGGGAGCTGTTTTTT. It translates to CASSRELGVGELFF.

This clone is a singleton in its sample. The V call is TRBV5-1, the J call TRBJ2-6; no definite D call. The CDR3 loop spans 14 amino acids. Germline V lookup: CDR1 SGHRS, CDR2 YFSETQ. The ends were cut back, 6 bases at V and 4 bases at J, with 11 bases in the middle. CDR3 in DNA: TGCGCCAGCACCCTAAGCTTAGGGGCCAACGTCCTGACTTTC. This gives the protein CASTLSLGANVLTF. Full variable domain (rest looked up from reference TRBV5-1 and TRBJ2-6): KAGVTQTPRYLIKTRGQQVTLSCSPISGHRSVSWYQQTPGQGLQFLFEYFSETQRNKGNFPGRFSGRQFSNSRSEMNVSTLELGDSALYLCASTLSLGANVLTFGAGSRLTVL.

This chain uses TRBV10-3 with TRBJ2-1; TRBD2 aligns across 11 bases. Looked up from germline, CDR1 is ENHRY and CDR2 is SYGVKD. This CDR3 has 17 amino acids. Germline trimming cut 5 bases from V and 5 bases from J; bases unmatched to any gene: 11. The CDR3 bases are TGTGCCATCAGTCGACTCGAGAAACTAGCGGGGGACAATGAGCAGTTCTTC. It is translated as CAISRLEKLAGDNEQFF.

The chain recombines TRBV5-1 with TRBJ1-1; D gene unclear. This CDR3 contains 17 residues. Trimming removed 1 base from V and 2 bases from J, with 18 bases in between. Per germline, CDR1 SGHRS and CDR2 YFSETQ. The CDR3 nucleotides are TGCGCCAGCAGCTTGAACGGTCTGTCGGCGGCAAACACTGAAGCTTTCTTT. Translating gives CASSLNGLSAANTEAFF.